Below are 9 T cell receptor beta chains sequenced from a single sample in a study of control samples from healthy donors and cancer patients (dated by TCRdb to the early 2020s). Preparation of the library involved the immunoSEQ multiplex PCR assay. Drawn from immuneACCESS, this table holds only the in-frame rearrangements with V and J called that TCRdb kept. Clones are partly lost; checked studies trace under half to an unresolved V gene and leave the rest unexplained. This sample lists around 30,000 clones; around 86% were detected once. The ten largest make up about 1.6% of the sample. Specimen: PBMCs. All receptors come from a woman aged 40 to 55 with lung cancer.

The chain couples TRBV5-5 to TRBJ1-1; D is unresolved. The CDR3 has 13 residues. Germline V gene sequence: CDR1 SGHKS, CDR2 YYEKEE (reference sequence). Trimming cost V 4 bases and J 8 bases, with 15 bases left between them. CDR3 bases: TGTGCCAGCAGCCCGGGGTCGGCGTTAGAAGCTTTCTTT. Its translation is CASSPGSALEAFF. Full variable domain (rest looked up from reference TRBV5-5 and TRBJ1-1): DAGVTQSPTHLIKTRGQQVTLRCSPISGHKSVSWYQQVLGQGPQFIFQYYEKEERGRGNFPDRFSARQFPNYSSELNVNALLLGDSALYLCASSPGSALEAFFGQGTRLTVV.

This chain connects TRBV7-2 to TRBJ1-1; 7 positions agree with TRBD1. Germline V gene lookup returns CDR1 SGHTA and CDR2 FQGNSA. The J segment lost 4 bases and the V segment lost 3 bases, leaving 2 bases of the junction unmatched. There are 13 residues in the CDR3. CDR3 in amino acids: CASSFPGGTEAFF. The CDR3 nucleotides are TGTGCCAGCAGCTTCCCAGGGGGCACTGAAGCTTTCTTT.

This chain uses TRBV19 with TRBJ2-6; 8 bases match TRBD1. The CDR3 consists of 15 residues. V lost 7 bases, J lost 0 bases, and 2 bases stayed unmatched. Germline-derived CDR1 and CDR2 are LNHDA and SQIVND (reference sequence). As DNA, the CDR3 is TGTGCCAGTATGGGACAGGACTCTGGGGCCAACGTCCTGACTTTC. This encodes CASMGQDSGANVLTF.

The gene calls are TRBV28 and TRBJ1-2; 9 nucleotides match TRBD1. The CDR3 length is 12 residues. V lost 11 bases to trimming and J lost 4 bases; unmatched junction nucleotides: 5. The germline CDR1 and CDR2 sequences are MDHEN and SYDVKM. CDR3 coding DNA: TGTGCCTCCGGGACAGGGACCTATGGCTACACCTTC. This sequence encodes CASGTGTYGYTF.

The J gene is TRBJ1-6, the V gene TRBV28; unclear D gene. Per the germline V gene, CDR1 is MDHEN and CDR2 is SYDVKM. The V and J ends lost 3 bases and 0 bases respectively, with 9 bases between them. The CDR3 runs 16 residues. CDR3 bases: TGTGCCAGCAGTTTCCCCCAGAGCTCCTATAATTCACCCCTCCACTTT. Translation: CASSFPQSSYNSPLHF.

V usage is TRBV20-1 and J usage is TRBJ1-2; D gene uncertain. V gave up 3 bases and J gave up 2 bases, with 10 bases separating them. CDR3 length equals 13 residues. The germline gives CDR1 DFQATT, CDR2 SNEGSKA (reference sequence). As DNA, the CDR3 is TGCAGTGCTAGTCGTCCCGCGAACTATGGCTACACCTTC. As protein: CSASRPANYGYTF.

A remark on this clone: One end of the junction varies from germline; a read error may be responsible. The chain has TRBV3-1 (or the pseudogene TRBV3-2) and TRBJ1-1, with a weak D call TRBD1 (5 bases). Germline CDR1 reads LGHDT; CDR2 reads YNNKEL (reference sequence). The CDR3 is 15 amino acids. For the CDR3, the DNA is TGTGCCGGCAGCCGGCGCGGGGCCGGGTGGACTGAAGCTTTCTTT. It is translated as CAGSRRGAGWTEAFF.

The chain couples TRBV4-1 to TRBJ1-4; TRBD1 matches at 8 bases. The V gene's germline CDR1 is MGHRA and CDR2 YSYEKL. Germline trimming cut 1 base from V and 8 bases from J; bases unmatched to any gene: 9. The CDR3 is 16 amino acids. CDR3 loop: CASSQADREVLEKLFF. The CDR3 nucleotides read TGCGCCAGCAGCCAAGCGGACAGGGAAGTTTTAGAAAAACTGTTTTTT.

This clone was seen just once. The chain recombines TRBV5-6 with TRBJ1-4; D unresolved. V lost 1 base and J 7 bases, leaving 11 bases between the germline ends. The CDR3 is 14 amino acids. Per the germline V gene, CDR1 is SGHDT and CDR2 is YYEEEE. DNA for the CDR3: TGTGCCAGCAGCTTGTATAGTAGATCTGAAAAACTGTTTTTT. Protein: CASSLYSRSEKLFF.